This record looks at one T cell receptor beta chain sequence and its context. The antigen is not known. The data derive from a study of cytomegalovirus exposure and HLA in healthy donors. General study points: A classifier reportedly called cytomegalovirus status with high sensitivity and specificity. The authors enumerated over 150 TCR beta chains as linked to cytomegalovirus.

With 60 Vbeta and 13 Jbeta primers, the PCR was carried out. Assay used: immunoSEQ multiplex PCR; TCRdb lists only in-frame clones, some missing. The sample has under 200,000 clones; 60% to 80% are singletons. The CDR3 covers 13 residues. Germline V gene sequence: CDR1 MNHEY, CDR2 SVGAGI. The V and J ends lost 5 bases and 6 bases respectively, with 14 bases between them. This chain links TRBV6-5 with TRBJ2-7, with D possibly TRBD1 on 6 matching bases. The source material was PBMCs. The receptor's source is a man between 50 and 59 years old in good health and CMV-seropositive. CDR3 residues: CASSLLDRREQYF. The DNA of the CDR3 is TGTGCCAGCAGTCTTCTTGACAGGCGCGAGCAGTACTTC.